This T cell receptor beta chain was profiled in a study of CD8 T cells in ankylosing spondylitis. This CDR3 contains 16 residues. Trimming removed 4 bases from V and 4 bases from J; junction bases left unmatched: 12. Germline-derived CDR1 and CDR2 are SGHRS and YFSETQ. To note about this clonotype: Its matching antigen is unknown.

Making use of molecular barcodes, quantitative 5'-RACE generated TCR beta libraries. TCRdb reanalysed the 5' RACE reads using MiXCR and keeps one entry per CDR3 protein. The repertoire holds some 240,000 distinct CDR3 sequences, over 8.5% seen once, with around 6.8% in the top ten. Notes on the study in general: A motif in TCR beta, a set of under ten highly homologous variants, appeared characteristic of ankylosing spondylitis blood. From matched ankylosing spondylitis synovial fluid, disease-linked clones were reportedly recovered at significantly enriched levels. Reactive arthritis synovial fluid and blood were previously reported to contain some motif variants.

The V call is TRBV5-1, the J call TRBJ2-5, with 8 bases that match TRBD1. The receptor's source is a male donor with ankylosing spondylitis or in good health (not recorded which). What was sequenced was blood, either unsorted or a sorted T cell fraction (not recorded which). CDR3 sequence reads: CASSPLPGQAGETQYF. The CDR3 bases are TGCGCCAGCAGCCCCCTTCCGGGACAGGCGGGAGAGACCCAGTACTTC.